These T cell receptor beta chains were read from a single sample in a study of T cells after yellow fever vaccination. TCRdb itself ran the 5' RACE reads through MiXCR, one entry per CDR3 protein. The sample contains about 320,000 distinct CDR3 sequences, around 4.3% of which appear only once. Sequenced material: PBMCs, taken 15 days after the yellow fever booster vaccination. The receptors here all came from a man younger than 30 who received the YFV17D yellow fever vaccine. Both conserved end residues are part of each CDR3. D genes are given only for firm matches. Clone size is given for some rows only: seen once, a few or many times, or a class if the clone is expanded.

cdr3_aa,cdr3_nt,clone_size,d_call,v_call,j_call
CASSESWGPYEQYF,TGCGCCAGCAGTGAGTCGTGGGGCCCCTACGAGCAGTACTTC,many,.,TRBV10-2,TRBJ2-7
CASSRDSVVLYEQYF,TGTGCCAGCAGCCGCGACTCGGTAGTCCTCTACGAGCAGTACTTC,many,.,TRBV7-2,TRBJ2-7
CASSLPGTDYYEQYF,TGTGCCAGCAGCCTCCCAGGGACAGATTATTACGAGCAGTACTTC,few,TRBD1,TRBV12-3/TRBV12-4,TRBJ2-7
CASSQDGLTGELFF,TGTGCCAGCAGCCAAGACGGACTGACCGGGGAGCTGTTTTTT,few,.,TRBV3-1,TRBJ2-2
CASSIIDGPNYGYTF,TGTGCCAGTAGTATTATTGACGGACCTAACTATGGCTACACCTTC,.,.,TRBV19,TRBJ1-2
CASSQQGSESEQYF,TGTGCCAGCAGCCAGCAGGGCAGCGAAAGCGAGCAGTACTTC,.,.,TRBV28,TRBJ2-7
CASSRRGDLSYQPQHF,TGTGCCAGCAGCCGCCGGGGAGACCTTAGCTATCAGCCCCAGCATTTT,once,.,TRBV27,TRBJ1-5
CASSIGTGEVIGVDEQYF,TGTGCCAGTAGTATTGGGACAGGGGAGGTAATCGGCGTTGACGAGCAGTACTTC,few,TRBD1,TRBV19,TRBJ2-7
CASSLGGGGALRTQYF,TGTGCCAGCAGCTTAGGCGGCGGGGGGGCCCTGCGTACGCAGTATTTT,.,TRBD2,TRBV7-2,TRBJ2-3
CASSPVQGASTDTQYF,TGTGCCAGCAGCCCCGTACAGGGTGCTAGCACAGATACGCAGTATTTT,.,.,TRBV14,TRBJ2-3
CASSLTPVGGADTQYF,TGTGCCAGCAGTTTAACTCCCGTAGGGGGGGCAGATACGCAGTATTTT,.,.,TRBV12-3/TRBV12-4,TRBJ2-3
CASSLGLDNTGELFF,TGTGCCAGCAGCTTGGGACTAGATAACACCGGGGAGCTGTTTTTT,few,TRBD2,TRBV7-2,TRBJ2-2
CASSQIGLDRAGTEAFF,TGCGCCAGCAGCCAAATAGGGCTAGACAGGGCGGGCACTGAAGCTTTCTTT,many,TRBD1,TRBV5-1,TRBJ1-1
CASLFWVANYGYTF,TGTGCCAGCCTCTTCTGGGTCGCCAACTATGGCTACACCTTC,.,.,TRBV6-1,TRBJ1-2
CSGMGQTYEQYF,TGCAGCGGGATGGGACAGACCTACGAGCAGTACTTC,many,TRBD1,TRBV29-1,TRBJ2-7
CASSFPMSSYEQYF,TGTGCCAGCAGCTTTCCGATGAGCTCCTACGAGCAGTACTTC,many,.,TRBV7-9,TRBJ2-7
CASSLKLGAQRDTEAFF,TGTGCCAGCAGCCTTAAACTTGGGGCCCAAAGGGACACTGAAGCTTTCTTT,few,.,TRBV11-2,TRBJ1-1
CASSQPGSGVETQYF,TGTGCCAGCAGCCAACCGGGAAGCGGGGTAGAGACCCAGTACTTC,.,TRBD2,TRBV14,TRBJ2-5
CASSGVAVSYEQYF,TGTGCCAGCAGTGGGGTTGCCGTCTCCTACGAGCAGTACTTC,many,.,TRBV2,TRBJ2-7
CASSPRGGGGDLHYF,TGTGCCAGCAGCCCCCGCGGGGGCGGGGGGGACCTACATTACTTC,.,TRBD2,TRBV3-1,TRBJ2-5
CASSPPRGGADTQYF,TGTGCCAGCTCACCCCCACGGGGCGGAGCAGATACGCAGTATTTT,many,.,TRBV18,TRBJ2-3
CASSKERGVSYEQYF,TGTGCCAGCAGCAAGGAGCGGGGGGTGTCCTACGAGCAGTACTTC,.,TRBD2,TRBV7-8,TRBJ2-7
CASSASGTATDTQYF,TGTGCCAGCAGCGCTTCCGGGACAGCCACAGATACGCAGTATTTT,.,TRBD1,TRBV9,TRBJ2-3
CASNLGQKLYTGELFF,TGCGCCAGCAACCTGGGACAAAAACTCTACACCGGGGAGCTGTTTTTT,.,.,TRBV5-1,TRBJ2-2
CSVEDGGGIGTDTQYF,TGCAGCGTTGAAGATGGCGGGGGGATAGGGACAGATACGCAGTATTTT,few,TRBD2,TRBV29-1,TRBJ2-3
CASSFGAWKGETQYF,TGTGCCAGCAGCTTCGGGGCTTGGAAGGGGGAGACCCAGTACTTC,.,.,TRBV7-9,TRBJ2-5
CSAYRDRNYGYTF,TGCAGCGCCTACCGGGACAGGAACTATGGCTACACCTTC,many,TRBD1,TRBV29-1,TRBJ1-2
CASSPDRDRVTEAFF,TGTGCCAGCTCACCAGACCGGGACAGGGTCACTGAAGCTTTCTTT,.,TRBD1,TRBV18,TRBJ1-1
CASSLTPQETQYF,TGTGCCAGCAGTCTGACACCTCAAGAGACCCAGTACTTC,many,.,TRBV12-3/TRBV12-4,TRBJ2-5
CAIGVQGGRNYGYTF,TGTGCCATCGGAGTACAGGGCGGTAGGAACTATGGCTACACCTTC,many,.,TRBV10-3,TRBJ1-2
CAISEGGGASDTQYF,TGTGCCATCAGTGAAGGCGGGGGGGCATCAGATACGCAGTATTTT,few,TRBD2,TRBV10-3,TRBJ2-3
CASRPASGGAEDTQYF,TGCGCCAGCAGACCAGCTAGCGGGGGGGCCGAAGATACGCAGTATTTT,many,TRBD2,TRBV5-1,TRBJ2-3
CASSQGFPSSLADTQYF,TGTGCCAGCAGCCAAGGATTTCCGTCCTCACTAGCAGATACGCAGTATTTT,.,.,TRBV3-1,TRBJ2-3
CSARTREAEAFF,TGCAGTGCCCGGACGAGGGAGGCTGAAGCTTTCTTT,.,.,TRBV20-1,TRBJ1-1
CASSLEGHLTEAFF,TGTGCCAGCAGCTTAGAGGGACACCTCACTGAAGCTTTCTTT,many,.,TRBV7-2,TRBJ1-1
CASSPLGQRGIQETQYF,TGTGCCAGCAGCCCCCTAGGGCAGCGGGGGATACAAGAGACCCAGTACTTC,.,TRBD2,TRBV3-1,TRBJ2-5
CASSLARLAGPYNEQFF,TGTGCCAGCAGCTTAGCGAGACTAGCGGGGCCTTACAATGAGCAGTTCTTC,once,TRBD2,TRBV7-8,TRBJ2-1
CASSLEPGPSYNEQFF,TGCGCCAGCAGCTTGGAACCGGGGCCCTCCTACAATGAGCAGTTCTTC,few,.,TRBV5-1,TRBJ2-1
CASTRTETDTQYF,TGTGCCAGCACCCGGACGGAGACAGATACGCAGTATTTT,.,.,TRBV27,TRBJ2-3
CASSLARLNTEAFF,TGTGCCAGCAGCCTGGCCAGATTGAACACTGAAGCTTTCTTT,many,.,TRBV7-3,TRBJ1-1
CASSLEAMNTGELFF,TGCGCCAGCAGCTTGGAAGCTATGAACACCGGGGAGCTGTTTTTT,many,.,TRBV5-1,TRBJ2-2
CASSLGQRKLFF,TGTGCCAGCAGCTTAGGTCAGAGGAAGCTGTTTTTT,few,.,TRBV7-3,TRBJ2-2
CSARDQVSADTQYF,TGCAGTGCTAGAGATCAAGTCTCCGCAGATACGCAGTATTTT,many,.,TRBV20-1,TRBJ2-3
CASSSGQGLNYEQYF,TGCGCCAGCAGCTCCGGACAGGGGTTAAACTACGAGCAGTACTTC,many,TRBD1,TRBV5-1,TRBJ2-7
CAISEFRSGDTDTQYF,TGTGCCATCAGTGAATTCCGGAGCGGGGACACAGATACGCAGTATTTT,few,TRBD2,TRBV10-3,TRBJ2-3
CASSGSGLVYGYTF,TGCGCCAGCAGCGGGTCAGGGCTCGTCTATGGCTACACCTTC,few,.,TRBV5-1,TRBJ1-2
CASSPGFGANVLTF,TGTGCCAGCAGCCCAGGTTTTGGGGCCAACGTCCTGACTTTC,many,.,TRBV6-5,TRBJ2-6
CASSYGGSKADTQYF,TGTGCCAGCAGTTACGGCGGATCGAAGGCAGATACGCAGTATTTT,many,.,TRBV6-5,TRBJ2-3
CAISVPSGASYEQYF,TGTGCCATCAGTGTGCCTAGCGGGGCCTCCTACGAGCAGTACTTC,many,TRBD2,TRBV10-3,TRBJ2-7
CSARDLRTGSANTGELFF,TGCAGTGCTAGAGATCTAAGGACAGGGTCGGCGAACACCGGGGAGCTGTTTTTT,few,TRBD1,TRBV20-1,TRBJ2-2
CSARVEGEGGGYTF,TGCAGTGCTAGAGTAGAAGGGGAAGGAGGAGGCTACACCTTC,.,.,TRBV20-1,TRBJ1-2
CASSVGNRGGNSPLHF,TGTGCCAGCAGCGTAGGAAACAGGGGAGGGAATTCACCCCTCCACTTT,many,TRBD1,TRBV9,TRBJ1-6
CSARDQSSLKEGSKNIQYF,TGCAGTGCTAGAGACCAATCCTCCCTCAAAGAGGGGAGCAAAAACATTCAGTACTTC,many,.,TRBV20-1,TRBJ2-4
CASSSNRVAGELFF,TGTGCCAGCAGTTCCAACAGGGTCGCCGGGGAGCTGTTTTTT,many,.,TRBV6-5,TRBJ2-2
CASSLGRGTSGNTIYF,TGTGCCAGCAGCTTAGGGCGCGGCACCTCTGGAAACACCATATATTTT,few,.,TRBV7-2,TRBJ1-3
CASSPRSAPKGTIYF,TGTGCCAGCAGTCCCCGGTCGGCTCCTAAAGGGACCATATATTTT,many,.,TRBV7-2,TRBJ1-3